This paragraph covers one T cell receptor beta chain sequence. Germline V gives CDR1 SGHDT, CDR2 YYEEEE. V was cut by 4 bases and J by 9 bases, with 17 bases left in between. The CDR3 runs 14 residues. The record originates from a study of cytomegalovirus exposure and HLA in healthy donors. A multiplex PCR was run with 60 Vbeta primers and 13 Jbeta primers. The data were produced by immunoSEQ multiplex PCR, yet TCRdb's version contains in-frame clones alone and is incomplete. This table has fewer than 200,000 clones, approximately 78% appearing once. This clonotype was sampled from a girl aged 2 to 10 in good health and CMV-seropositive. The sample taken for sequencing was PBMCs. The genes are TRBV5-6 and TRBJ1-5; maybe TRBD1 (5 bases). For the CDR3, the DNA is TGTGCCAGCAGCCCTGGGCCAGCCGGGGGGCCCCAGCATTTT. Translation: CASSPGPAGGPQHF.